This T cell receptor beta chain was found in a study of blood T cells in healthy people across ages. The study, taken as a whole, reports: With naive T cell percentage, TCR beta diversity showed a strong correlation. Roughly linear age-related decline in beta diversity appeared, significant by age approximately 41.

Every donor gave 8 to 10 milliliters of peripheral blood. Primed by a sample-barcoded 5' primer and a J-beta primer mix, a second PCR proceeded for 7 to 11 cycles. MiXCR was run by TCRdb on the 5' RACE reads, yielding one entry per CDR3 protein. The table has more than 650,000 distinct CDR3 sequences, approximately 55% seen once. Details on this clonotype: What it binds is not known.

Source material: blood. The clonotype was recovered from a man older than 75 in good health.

Written as DNA, the CDR3 is TGTGCCAGCAGCCAGCCAACCCGGGACAGTGGCTACACCTTC. Protein: CASSQPTRDSGYTF. The chain recombines TRBV3-1 with TRBJ1-2; 7 nucleotides line up with TRBD1. CDR3 length: 14 residues. The germline V gene has CDR1 LGHDT and CDR2 YNNKEL (reference sequence). V gave up 3 bases and J gave up 7 bases; unmatched junction bases: 8.